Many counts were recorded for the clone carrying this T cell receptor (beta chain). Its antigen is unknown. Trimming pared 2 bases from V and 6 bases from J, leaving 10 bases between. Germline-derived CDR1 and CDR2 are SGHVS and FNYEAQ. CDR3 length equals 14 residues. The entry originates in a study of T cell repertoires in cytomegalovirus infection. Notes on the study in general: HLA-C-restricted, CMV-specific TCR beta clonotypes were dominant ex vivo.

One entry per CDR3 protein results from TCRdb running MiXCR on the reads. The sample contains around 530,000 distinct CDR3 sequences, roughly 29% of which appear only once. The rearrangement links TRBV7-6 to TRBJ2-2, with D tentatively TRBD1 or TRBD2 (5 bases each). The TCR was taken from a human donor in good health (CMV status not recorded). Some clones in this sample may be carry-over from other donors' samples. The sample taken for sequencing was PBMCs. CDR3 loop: CASSLIGGSGELFF. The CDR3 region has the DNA TGTGCCAGCAGCTTAATTGGGGGTTCCGGGGAGCTGTTTTTT.